Shown below are 21 T cell receptor beta chains from a single sample sequenced in a study of neurological immune-mediated disorders (dated by TCRdb to about 2019). The library came from 5' RACE. Sequencing instrument: Illumina HiSeq 2500. TCRdb reprocessed the public reads (quality trimming at Q25 with fastp, clone calling with MiXCR) and kept in-frame beta chains. Identical CDR3 protein sequences are pooled into one entry, listed with their most common genes and DNA. In this sample the table shows roughly 67,000 distinct CDR3 sequences, 4.1% of which occur a single time. The top ten clones comprise roughly 2.8% of the sample. The sequencing sample was made of PBMCs. Source of these receptors: a man aged 45 to 65 with multiple sclerosis.

This clonotype was seen many times. The rearrangement joins TRBV10-3 to TRBJ1-3; D is uncertain. Germline V CDR1 and CDR2: ENHRY, SYGVKD. V was pared by 7 bases and J by 7 bases, with 14 bases between. The CDR3 runs to 13 residues. The chain's CDR3 is CAINPGRGNTIYF. The CDR3 DNA follows: TGTGCCATCAATCCAGGACGTGGGAACACCATATATTTT.

This clonotype appeared many times. V gene TRBV10-3 combines with J gene TRBJ1-5, with D possibly matching TRBD1 (6 bases). The CDR3 runs to 15 residues. Trimming pared 0 bases from V and 4 bases from J, leaving 10 bases between. Germline CDR1 reads ENHRY; CDR2 reads SYGVKD. The CDR3 sequence: CAISESRGRNQPQHF. The CDR3 coding sequence is TGTGCCATCAGTGAGTCACGGGGGCGAAATCAGCCCCAGCATTTT.

This clonotype was seen at least ten times. This chain uses TRBV20-1 with TRBJ1-2, with D hard to call. This CDR3 has 14 residues. Trimming removed 6 bases from V and 4 bases from J, with 18 bases in between. Per germline, CDR1 DFQATT and CDR2 SNEGSKA (reference sequence). CDR3 sequence (DNA): TGCAGTGCCGAAGCAACGGGGAATATCTATGGCTACACCTTC. This sequence encodes CSAEATGNIYGYTF.

This sequence joins TRBV7-2 and TRBJ1-4; D perhaps matches TRBD1 (5 bases). Germline V CDR1 and CDR2: SGHTA, FQGNSA. CDR3 size: 15 residues. Trimming removed 1 base at V and 7 bases at J, with 13 bases between. CDR3: CASSLGQWPTEKLFF. In DNA, the CDR3 is TGTGCCAGCAGCTTAGGACAGTGGCCCACTGAAAAACTGTTTTTT.

The chain is built from TRBV5-6 and TRBJ1-6, with 8 nucleotides matching TRBD1. This CDR3 is 15 amino acids long. CDR1 SGHDT and CDR2 YYEEEE come from the germline V gene. The J segment lost 7 bases and the V segment lost 3 bases, leaving 6 bases of the junction unmatched. The CDR3 loop is CASSWGTGRNSPLHF. For the CDR3, the DNA is TGTGCCAGCAGCTGGGGGACAGGCCGGAATTCACCCCTCCACTTT. Full variable domain (outside the CDR3, taken from reference TRBV5-6 and TRBJ1-6): DAGVTQSPTHLIKTRGQQVTLRCSPKSGHDTVSWYQQALGQGPQFIFQYYEEEERQRGNFPDRFSGHQFPNYSSELNVNALLLGDSALYLCASSWGTGRNSPLHFGNGTRLTVT.

This clonotype was counted between two and nine times. The rearrangement links TRBV20-1 to TRBJ1-1; D remains unclear. CDR1 and CDR2 (germline): DFQATT, SNEGSKA (reference sequence). V was shortened by 6 bases and J by 1 base, with 12 bases between the two germline ends. The CDR3 spans 13 residues. This CDR3 is CSAGEGPNTEAFF. CDR3 sequence (DNA): TGCAGTGCCGGCGAGGGTCCGAACACTGAAGCTTTCTTT.

There are many counts of this clonotype. The rearrangement uses TRBV7-2 and TRBJ2-1; D uncertain. Germline CDR1 SGHTA, CDR2 FQGNSA. V was pared by 6 bases and J by 8 bases, with 14 bases between. The CDR3 totals 13 residues. CDR3 loop: CASRTLAIYEQFF. In nucleotides, the CDR3 is TGTGCCAGCAGGACACTGGCCATCTATGAGCAGTTCTTC.

This clonotype was recorded at least ten times. The CDR3 loop reads CSARDRDRLIQETQYF. The CDR3 DNA sequence: TGCAGTGCTAGAGATCGGGACAGGTTGATTCAAGAGACCCAGTACTTC. The chain is built from TRBV20-1 and TRBJ2-5; 8 nucleotides align to TRBD1. The CDR3 contains 16 residues. V dropped 0 bases and J dropped 2; count of bases not matched to a gene: 8. Germline CDR1 and CDR2: DFQATT and SNEGSKA (reference sequence).

This clonotype has just one count. The junction shows a germline mismatch at one end, possibly a read error. The V gene is TRBV5-1, the J gene TRBJ1-3; the D gene is possibly TRBD1 (5 bases). Germline CDR1 SGHRS, CDR2 YFSETQ. The CDR3 extends over 18 amino acids. The CDR3 loop is CASSLEPGKKGSGNTIYF. The CDR3 DNA follows: TGCGCCAGCAGTTTGGAACCAGGGAAGAAGGGCTCTGGAAACACCATATATTTT.

Many counts were recorded for this clonotype. The genes are TRBV18 and TRBJ2-3; perhaps TRBD1 as D (5 bases). This CDR3 comprises 14 residues. Trimming cost V 1 base and J 4 bases, with 9 bases left between them. CDR1 and CDR2 from the germline V gene are KGHSH and LQKENI. The CDR3 spells CASSPRQGPDTQYF. For the CDR3, the DNA is TGTGCCAGCTCACCACGGCAGGGCCCAGATACGCAGTATTTT.

The sample holds many counts of this clonotype. The chain links TRBV5-1 to TRBJ2-3; D ambiguous. This CDR3 has 13 residues. Germline CDR1 SGHRS, CDR2 YFSETQ. The V and J ends lost 4 bases and 1 base respectively, with 7 bases between them. The CDR3: CASSTGRTDTQYF. The CDR3 region has the DNA TGCGCCAGCAGCACCGGGCGCACAGATACGCAGTATTTT.

This clonotype was observed a few times. A much more abundant neighbour one base away suggests this may be a read error. The chain joins TRBV3-1 to TRBJ1-5; D gene unclear. The V gene's germline CDR1 is LGHDT and CDR2 YNNKEL (reference sequence). The V end was cut by 0 bases, the J end by 9 bases, with 9 bases between. CDR3 length: 13 amino acids. The DNA for the CDR3 is TGTGCCAGCAGCCAAGAAGAATGGGGGCCCCAGCATTTT. Translating gives CASSQEEWGPQHF.

In its sample, this clonotype was seen many times. This rearrangement joins TRBV4-2 to TRBJ1-2; the D gene is possibly TRBD1 (5 bases). V lost 4 bases and J 2 bases, leaving 14 bases between the germline ends. The CDR3 sequence is 15 residues long. Germline V gene lookup returns CDR1 LGHNA and CDR2 YNFKEQ. CDR3 in DNA: TGTGCCAGCAGCCCAACTCCGACAGAGAACTATGGCTACACCTTC. This translates into CASSPTPTENYGYTF.

This clonotype was recorded many times. The genes are TRBV5-5 and TRBJ2-1, with 8 bases fitting TRBD1. Germline CDR1 is SGHKS and CDR2 is YYEKEE (reference sequence). The junction had 10 bases not matched to a gene; V was cut back by 5 bases and J by 6 bases. This CDR3 spans 15 amino acids. The CDR3 DNA reads as TGTGCCAGCAGTCCCCGCCCAGGGGGCTTCAATGAGCAGTTCTTC. It encodes CASSPRPGGFNEQFF.

This clonotype has only a few counts. A much more abundant neighbour one base away suggests this may be a read error. Here the CDR3 DNA reads TGTGCCATCAGGGAGGCTAGCGGGTCATCCCAAGAGCAGTACTTC. Protein product: CAIREASGSSQEQYF. The chain uses TRBV10-3 and TRBJ2-7, with 8 bases that match TRBD2. The ends lost 6 bases at V and 7 bases at J; junction bases unmatched: 14. The CDR3 contains 15 residues. CDR1 ENHRY and CDR2 SYGVKD come from the germline V gene.

This clonotype was counted ten times or more. This chain uses TRBV5-1 with TRBJ2-3; TRBD1 matches at 8 bases. The germline V gene encodes CDR1 SGHRS and CDR2 YFSETQ. Trimming took 0 bases from V and 1 from J; bases not matched to a gene: 7. The CDR3 is 17 residues long. The CDR3 protein is CASSLGGQAWGTDTQYF. DNA of the CDR3: TGCGCCAGCAGCTTGGGGGGACAGGCCTGGGGCACAGATACGCAGTATTTT. Supplemented by reference TRBV5-1 and TRBJ2-3, the full variable domain reads KAGVTQTPRYLIKTRGQQVTLSCSPISGHRSVSWYQQTPGQGLQFLFEYFSETQRNKGNFPGRFSGRQFSNSRSEMNVSTLELGDSALYLCASSLGGQAWGTDTQYFGPGTRLTVL.

Many counts were recorded for this clonotype. V and J are TRBV5-1 and TRBJ2-7, with 8 bases matching TRBD1. Germline values: CDR1 SGHRS, CDR2 YFSETQ. The junction had 3 bases not matched to a gene; V was cut back by 0 bases and J by 4 bases. The CDR3 consists of 14 residues. The CDR3 reads CASSLAGGGYEQYV. CDR3 nucleotides: TGCGCCAGCAGCTTGGCAGGGGGCGGGTACGAGCAGTACGTC.

This clonotype was detected many times. The chain employs TRBV12-3 or TRBV12-4 and TRBJ1-5; 7 nucleotides agree with TRBD1. CDR3 length equals 15 residues. V dropped 7 bases and J dropped 3; count of bases not matched to a gene: 9. The CDR3: CASTPGQLVNQPQHF. CDR3 DNA: TGTGCCAGCACCCCGGGACAGTTGGTCAATCAGCCCCAGCATTTT.

About this clonotype: At one end the junction does not follow the germline gene, possibly because of a read error. The chain joins TRBV20-1 to TRBJ1-5; 7 bases align to TRBD1. The CDR3 is made up of 14 amino acids. CDR1 is DFQATT, CDR2 SNEGSKA, per germline (reference sequence). The CDR3 loop reads CSARGGTDDQPQNF. Here the CDR3 DNA reads TGCAGTGCTAGGGGAGGGACAGACGATCAGCCCCAGAATTTT.

This clonotype was observed many times. V usage is TRBV4-3 and J usage is TRBJ2-1, with 11 bases that match TRBD1. V trimming: 4 bases; J trimming: 8 bases; junction bases outside the gene matches: 7. The CDR3 covers 15 residues. Germline lookup yields CDR1 LGHNA and CDR2 YSLEER. This CDR3 reads CASSRHRDRGYEQFF. DNA of the CDR3: TGCGCCAGCAGCCGACACAGGGACAGGGGGTATGAGCAGTTCTTC.

There are many counts of this clonotype. V gene TRBV7-9 combines with J gene TRBJ2-2; D unresolved. Trimming pared 3 bases from V and 0 bases from J, leaving 11 bases between. CDR1 SEHNR and CDR2 FQNEAQ come from the germline V gene (reference sequence). CDR3 length equals 16 residues. CDR3 sequence: CASSFVASSNTGELFF. The CDR3 bases are TGTGCCAGCAGCTTTGTTGCCAGCTCGAACACCGGGGAGCTGTTTTTT.